The present T cell receptor beta chain was sequenced within a study of shared clonotypes between healthy human individuals. It was at deep level that the assay was run. Generated by immunoSEQ multiplex PCR, the TCRdb table keeps only in-frame clones and is missing some. The repertoire holds around 2.1 million clones, with roughly 91% as singletons. Naive CD8 populations comprised CD45RO-negative cells positively selected for CCR7, excluding terminally differentiated effector memory CD45RA+ cells. The CDR3 loop spans 14 amino acids. V was clipped by 3 bases and J by 8 bases, with 13 bases between them. Germline CDR1 and CDR2: SNHLY and FYNNEI.

Sequenced material: naive CD8+ T cells from PBMCs. The V gene is TRBV2, the J gene TRBJ1-4; D is possibly TRBD1 (5 bases). This sequence originates from a man aged 18 to 35 in good health. Some clones in this sample may be carry-over from other donors' samples. The CDR3: CASSEGGWGEKLFF. The CDR3 DNA reads as TGTGCCAGCAGTGAGGGAGGTTGGGGCGAAAAACTGTTTTTT.